Shown below are 27 T cell receptor beta chains from a single sample sequenced in a study of blood T cell repertoires in COVID-19. Only in-frame clones appear in the TCRdb table, and some are missing; sequencing was by immunoSEQ multiplex PCR. Seen here are about 51,000 clones, about 88% observed once, and the top ten hold over 1%. The source material was peripheral blood. These receptors were taken from a man aged 60 to 69 with acute or convalescent COVID-19.

The J gene is TRBJ2-7, the V gene TRBV11-3; tentative D call: TRBD1 (6 bases). This CDR3 has 14 residues. Trimming removed 5 bases at V and 4 bases at J, with 15 bases between. Germline-derived CDR1 and CDR2 are SGHNT and YENEEA. This CDR3 reads CASSEPGHLYEQYF. In nucleotides, the CDR3 is TGTGCCAGCAGCGAGCCGGGACACTTGTACGAGCAGTACTTC.

This sequence joins TRBV5-1 and TRBJ1-1; D ambiguous. From germline, CDR1 is SGHRS and CDR2 YFSETQ. V was clipped by 4 bases and J by 1 base, with 11 bases between them. The CDR3 loop spans 14 amino acids. The CDR3 here is CASSNAHGNTEAFF. CDR3 DNA: TGCGCCAGCAGCAACGCGCACGGGAACACTGAAGCTTTCTTT. Full variable domain (rest looked up from reference TRBV5-1 and TRBJ1-1): KAGVTQTPRYLIKTRGQQVTLSCSPISGHRSVSWYQQTPGQGLQFLFEYFSETQRNKGNFPGRFSGRQFSNSRSEMNVSTLELGDSALYLCASSNAHGNTEAFFGQGTRLTVV.

The V call is TRBV10-3, the J call TRBJ2-5, with 10 positions matching TRBD2. The junction had 17 bases not matched to a gene; V was cut back by 2 bases and J by 2 bases. CDR3 length: 20 amino acids. Germline V gives CDR1 ENHRY, CDR2 SYGVKD. The CDR3, as DNA: TGTGCCATCAGTGAGCCAACACCCCAAGCGGGGGGGCCGGGACAAGAGACCCAGTACTTC. It codes for CAISEPTPQAGGPGQETQYF.

CDR3 nucleotide sequence: TGTGCCAGCAGCTTAAAAGGGAGTAATCAGCCCCAGCATTTT. Protein sequence: CASSLKGSNQPQHF. The chain recombines TRBV7-9 with TRBJ1-5; D is uncertain. This CDR3 region has 14 residues. V lost 2 bases to trimming and J lost 4 bases, with 9 bases between them. In germline, CDR1 is SEHNR, CDR2 FQNEAQ (reference sequence).

This sequence joins TRBV7-8 and TRBJ2-3, with unresolved D. Germline V CDR1 and CDR2: SGHVS, FQNEAQ. This CDR3 is built from 14 residues. V lost 1 base and J lost 2, with 7 bases in between. CDR3 sequence (DNA): TGTGCCAGCAGCTTAGGGGCTAACACAGATACGCAGTATTTT. Protein product: CASSLGANTDTQYF.

V usage is TRBV11-2 and J usage is TRBJ2-5, with no clear D. The CDR3 has 16 residues. Germline V gene lookup returns CDR1 SGHAT and CDR2 FQNNGV. The V end was cut by 1 base, the J end by 5 bases, with 17 bases between. DNA for the CDR3: TGTGCCAGCAGCTTAGGCCCCGGGTTGGTCTCGGAGACCCAGTACTTC. This sequence encodes CASSLGPGLVSETQYF. Full variable domain (missing parts from reference TRBV11-2 and TRBJ2-5): EAGVAQSPRYKIIEKRQSVAFWCNPISGHATLYWYQQILGQGPKLLIQFQNNGVVDDSQLPKDRFSAERLKGVDSTLKIQPAKLEDSAVYLCASSLGPGLVSETQYFGPGTRLLVL.

The rearrangement links TRBV3-1 (or the pseudogene TRBV3-2) to TRBJ1-1; 8 bases agree with TRBD1. Trimming at V came to 8 bases and at J to 1 base, leaving 9 bases not matched to a gene. The length of the CDR3 is 15 residues. Germline V gives CDR1 LGHDT, CDR2 YNNKEL (reference sequence). In DNA, the CDR3 is TGTGCCAGCGAGGGGGGGACAGGCGGGAACACTGAAGCTTTCTTT. Encoded protein: CASEGGTGGNTEAFF.

The chain couples TRBV5-1 to TRBJ1-2; 8 positions match TRBD1. The CDR3 totals 17 residues. With 0 bases clipped from V and 0 bases from J, the junction kept 7 bases outside the gene matches. The germline CDR1 and CDR2 sequences are SGHRS and YFSETQ. CDR3 coding DNA: TGCGCCAGCAGCTTGGTAGACAGGGGCCGTCCTAACTATGGCTACACCTTC. This translates into CASSLVDRGRPNYGYTF.

V usage is TRBV4-3 and J usage is TRBJ1-2; D possibly corresponds to TRBD1 (6 bases). The germline V gene has CDR1 LGHNA and CDR2 YSLEER. This CDR3 region has 15 residues. V was clipped by 1 base and J by 4 bases, with 13 bases between them. The CDR3 DNA reads TGCGCCAGCAGCCAAGCGGGGGGGCTTGGCTATGGCTACACCTTC. Translated, it gives CASSQAGGLGYGYTF.

The chain uses TRBV5-1 and TRBJ2-2; maybe TRBD1 (6 bases). The V gene lost 3 bases and the J gene lost 0 bases, with 6 bases spanning the gap. Germline V lookup: CDR1 SGHRS, CDR2 YFSETQ. The CDR3 has 14 amino acids. In DNA, the CDR3 is TGCGCCAGCAGCTGGACAGCGAACACCGGGGAGCTGTTTTTT. Translation: CASSWTANTGELFF.

This clone was detected once. The chain links TRBV4-1 to TRBJ2-3; D unresolved. The CDR3 has 17 residues. The V gene lost 0 bases and the J gene lost 2 bases, with 15 bases spanning the gap. Germline V gene lookup returns CDR1 MGHRA and CDR2 YSYEKL. This CDR3 reads CASSQERSPPITDTQYF. Here the CDR3 DNA reads TGCGCCAGCAGCCAAGAAAGAAGCCCCCCAATCACAGATACGCAGTATTTT.

This clone was counted between two and nine times. This rearrangement joins TRBV27 to TRBJ2-2, with a tentative D call TRBD1 (6 bases). Germline V gene data show CDR1 as MNHEY and CDR2 as SMNVEV (reference sequence). Between the trimmed V and J ends, which lost 5 bases and 4 bases, there was a span of 14 bases. The CDR3 extends over 15 amino acids. In DNA form, the CDR3 reads TGTGCCAGCAGTCCAACCCCCAGGGGCACCGGGGAGCTGTTTTTT. Protein: CASSPTPRGTGELFF.

The rearrangement uses TRBV18 and TRBJ2-3, with D perhaps TRBD2 (7 bases). The CDR3 extends over 19 amino acids. The V end lost 2 bases, the J end lost 1 base, and 22 bases lay between the germline ends. Germline values: CDR1 KGHSH, CDR2 LQKENI. The CDR3 DNA follows: TGTGCCAGCTCACCAGGGTTGCGGGGGCCTTTATTCCGCACAGATACGCAGTATTTT. The encoded protein is CASSPGLRGPLFRTDTQYF.

The chain has TRBV12-5 and TRBJ1-2; 10 bases are shared with TRBD1. This CDR3 is built from 15 residues. The V and J ends lost 0 bases and 6 bases, in that order; junction bases with no gene match: 4. Looked up from germline, CDR1 is LGHNT and CDR2 is FRNRAP. The DNA for the CDR3 is TGTGCTAGTGGTTTGGTAGGGGGACAGGGGAATGGCTACACCTTC. It codes for CASGLVGGQGNGYTF. The full variable domain, rest sourced from reference TRBV12-5 and TRBJ1-2, is DARVTQTPRHKVTEMGQEVTMRCQPILGHNTVFWYRQTMMQGLELLAYFRNRAPLDDSGMPKDRFSAEMPDATLATLKIQPSEPRDSAVYFCASGLVGGQGNGYTFGSGTRLTVV.

V gene TRBV28 combines with J gene TRBJ1-5, with a possible D match to TRBD1 (5 bases). The CDR3 has 14 residues. Germline CDR1 reads MDHEN; CDR2 reads SYDVKM. Trimming pared 6 bases from V and 3 bases from J, leaving 12 bases between. CDR3 amino acids: CASRRGSSNQPQHF. The CDR3 DNA reads as TGTGCCAGCAGGCGGGGCAGCTCCAATCAGCCCCAGCATTTT.

The chain recombines TRBV19 with TRBJ2-3; 8 positions agree with TRBD2. CDR1 and CDR2 (germline): LNHDA, SQIVND (reference sequence). The CDR3 extends over 15 amino acids. V trimming: 6 bases; J trimming: 8 bases; junction bases outside the gene matches: 13. CDR3 in DNA: TGTGCCAGTAGGGCCGGGACTAGGGTCCCGGGTACGCAGTATTTT. Translating it yields CASRAGTRVPGTQYF.

This chain links TRBV5-1 with TRBJ2-2, with a weak D call TRBD2 (6 bases). Germline CDR1 SGHRS, CDR2 YFSETQ. CDR3 size: 14 residues. Trimming pared 2 bases from V and 5 bases from J, leaving 10 bases between. The CDR3 DNA sequence: TGCGCCAGCAGCTTTGTCGCGGGAACCGGGGAGCTGTTTTTT. Protein product: CASSFVAGTGELFF.

This chain links TRBV6-1 with TRBJ1-5, with 10 bases aligning to TRBD1. V dropped 4 bases and J dropped 2; count of bases not matched to a gene: 2. CDR3 size: 15 residues. The germline gives CDR1 MNHNS, CDR2 SASEGT. The CDR3 loop reads CASSGGQGGNQPQHF. CDR3 nucleotides: TGTGCCAGCAGTGGTGGACAGGGGGGCAATCAGCCCCAGCATTTT.

This chain links TRBV6-5 with TRBJ1-2; weak D call: TRBD1 (5 bases). Germline CDR1 MNHEY, CDR2 SVGAGI. The CDR3 runs to 16 residues. The V and J ends lost 0 bases and 6 bases respectively, with 17 bases between them. The CDR3 DNA follows: TGTGCCAGCAGTTACTCGATTGCAGGGATACTCCATGGCTACACCTTC. It specifies CASSYSIAGILHGYTF.

V is TRBV5-1 and J is TRBJ1-1, with D possibly being TRBD1 (5 bases). Germline V gives CDR1 SGHRS, CDR2 YFSETQ. The V end was cut by 2 bases, the J end by 3 bases, with 14 bases between. There are 15 residues in the CDR3. The CDR3 DNA sequence: TGCGCCAGCAGCTTAACCGGGACTAGGGACACTGAAGCTTTCTTT. It encodes CASSLTGTRDTEAFF.

V is TRBV28 and J is TRBJ2-2, with a weak D call TRBD2 (6 bases). Trimming removed 3 bases at V and 7 bases at J, with 24 bases between. The CDR3 spans 18 residues. Germline CDR1 is MDHEN and CDR2 is SYDVKM. CDR3 in amino acids: CASSLVLAERRVDGELFF. Here the CDR3 DNA reads TGTGCCAGCAGTTTGGTGTTAGCGGAAAGGAGGGTTGACGGGGAGCTGTTTTTT.

This clone was seen a few times. The chain combines TRBV11-3 with TRBJ2-1; 12 bases are shared with TRBD2. The CDR3 contains 15 residues. V lost 2 bases to trimming and J lost 9 bases; unmatched junction nucleotides: 5. Germline-derived CDR1 and CDR2 are SGHNT and YENEEA. The CDR3 nucleotides read TGTGCCAGCAGCTTACAATCTAGCGGGGGGGGTGAGCAGTTCTTC. Translating it yields CASSLQSSGGGEQFF.

This chain uses TRBV27 with TRBJ1-5; D ambiguous. Trimming pared 1 base from V and 4 bases from J, leaving 11 bases between. There are 15 residues in the CDR3. The germline CDR1 and CDR2 sequences are MNHEY and SMNVEV (reference sequence). The CDR3 DNA reads TGTGCCAGCAGTTTATGGCCGTTATCAAATCAGCCCCAGCATTTT. This codes for CASSLWPLSNQPQHF.

The chain has TRBV7-9 and TRBJ2-1; tentative D call: TRBD1 (6 bases). V was pared by 3 bases and J by 7 bases, with 13 bases between. The CDR3 runs to 14 residues. Germline CDR1 and CDR2: SEHNR and FQNEAQ (reference sequence). The CDR3 here is CASSLSQGWNEQFF. In nucleotides, the CDR3 is TGTGCCAGCAGCTTGTCGCAGGGGTGGAATGAGCAGTTCTTC. The entire variable domain, with the rest obtained from reference TRBV7-9 and TRBJ2-1, is as follows: DTGVSQNPRHKITKRGQNVTFRCDPISEHNRLYWYRQTLGQGPEFLTYFQNEAQLEKSRLLSDRFSAERPKGSFSTLEIQRTEQGDSAMYLCASSLSQGWNEQFFGPGTRLTVL.

For the CDR3, the DNA is TGTGCCAGCAGTTACCGGACTAGCGGCCCAGATACGCAGTATTTT. Translating it yields CASSYRTSGPDTQYF. The chain links TRBV6-5 to TRBJ2-3; 10 bases are shared with TRBD2. This CDR3 is built from 15 residues. Trimming at V came to 2 bases and at J to 4 bases, leaving 3 bases not matched to a gene. Germline CDR1 MNHEY, CDR2 SVGAGI.

J is TRBJ2-7 and V is TRBV6-5; D is possibly TRBD1 (6 bases). This CDR3 is 15 amino acids long. The germline V and J ends were trimmed by 5 bases and 5 bases, with 19 bases remaining between them. Germline V CDR1 and CDR2: MNHEY, SVGAGI. CDR3 residues: CASSNLNAGVNEQYF. The CDR3 DNA is TGTGCCAGCAGTAACCTAAACGCAGGGGTCAACGAGCAGTACTTC.

V gene TRBV5-5 combines with J gene TRBJ2-5, with D possibly TRBD2 on 6 matching bases. V was shortened by 0 bases and J by 5 bases, with 14 bases between the two germline ends. The CDR3 has 15 residues. The germline CDR1 and CDR2 sequences are SGHKS and YYEKEE (reference sequence). CDR3 protein: CASSLVPGVGETQYF. The CDR3 region has the DNA TGTGCCAGCAGCTTGGTTCCGGGAGTAGGGGAGACCCAGTACTTC.